What follows are 18 T cell receptor beta chains derived from one specimen sequenced in a study of T cell responses to AZD1222 COVID-19 vaccine. Sequencing used immunoSEQ multiplex PCR; TCRdb keeps in-frame clones, though not all of them. The sample records roughly 120,000 clones, roughly 87% being singletons. The specimen comprised peripheral blood, sampled 28 days after the second AZD1222 dose. The source is an adult who received the AZD1222 COVID-19 vaccine.

This clone is a singleton in its sample. The chain has TRBV19 and TRBJ2-7, with 7 nucleotides matching TRBD1. Germline-derived CDR1 and CDR2 are LNHDA and SQIVND (reference sequence). The V segment lost 8 bases and the J segment 2 bases; nucleotides outside the gene matches: 9. There are 14 residues in the CDR3. In nucleotides, the CDR3 is TGTGCCAGTTCTGACAGGGAACCTCCCTACGAGCAGTACTTC. It specifies CASSDREPPYEQYF.

This chain uses TRBV5-1 with TRBJ2-5; TRBD2 matches 8 bases. This CDR3 is built from 18 residues. After removal of 0 bases from V and 5 bases from J, the junction contained 15 bases not matched to a gene. In germline, CDR1 is SGHRS, CDR2 YFSETQ. The CDR3 sequence is CASSLGVLLAGSGETQYF. The CDR3 nucleotides are TGCGCCAGCAGCTTGGGGGTCCTCTTAGCGGGGTCCGGCGAGACCCAGTACTTC.

The rearrangement uses TRBV5-4 and TRBJ1-6; the D gene is possibly TRBD1 (5 bases). The ends were cut back, 4 bases at V and 6 bases at J, with 11 bases in the middle. The CDR3 spans 14 residues. From germline, CDR1 is SGHNT and CDR2 YYREEE (reference sequence). The CDR3 DNA sequence: TGTGCCAGCAGCGGGGGGGGACCTAATTCACCCCTCCACTTT. Translated, it gives CASSGGGPNSPLHF.

V gene TRBV6-6 combines with J gene TRBJ1-1, with 7 bases lining up with TRBD1. V was clipped by 1 base and J by 1 base; unmatched bases: 0. Per the germline V gene, CDR1 is MNHNY and CDR2 is SVGAGI (reference sequence). The CDR3 is made up of 14 amino acids. CDR3 sequence: CASSYYRGNTEAFF. As DNA, the CDR3 is TGTGCCAGCAGTTACTACAGGGGGAACACTGAAGCTTTCTTT.

The genes are TRBV5-1 and TRBJ2-7, with 7 bases lining up with TRBD2. The CDR3 runs to 13 residues. The germline V gene encodes CDR1 SGHRS and CDR2 YFSETQ. V was pared by 4 bases and J by 3 bases, with 4 bases of the junction left unmatched. CDR3 protein: CASSPGGFYEQYF. The CDR3 nucleotides are TGCGCCAGCAGCCCCGGGGGGTTCTACGAGCAGTACTTC.

The chain recombines TRBV4-2 with TRBJ1-2; 10 nucleotides line up with TRBD1. Germline CDR1 LGHNA, CDR2 YNFKEQ. Unmatched junction bases numbered 2, after V lost 0 bases and J lost 4 bases. The CDR3 is 15 amino acids. The chain's CDR3 is CASSQEGQGLYGYTF. CDR3 nucleotide sequence: TGTGCCAGCAGCCAAGAGGGACAGGGGCTCTATGGCTACACCTTC.

This chain uses TRBV9 with TRBJ1-5; a weak D match, TRBD1 (5 bases). V was cut by 4 bases and J by 3 bases, with 8 bases left in between. This CDR3 has 13 amino acids. CDR1 SGDLS and CDR2 YYNGEE come from the germline V gene. The CDR3 DNA reads as TGTGCCAGCAGCCAGGGCTACAATCAGCCCCAGCATTTT. Translated, it gives CASSQGYNQPQHF.

The chain uses TRBV29-1 and TRBJ1-6; D is perhaps TRBD1 (5 bases). Germline loops: CDR1 SQVTM, CDR2 ANQGSEA. This CDR3 spans 13 amino acids. V lost 4 bases to trimming and J lost 7 bases, with 11 bases between them. The DNA for the CDR3 is TGCAGCGTTGCGGATGGGGGGAATTCACCCCTCCACTTT. Protein: CSVADGGNSPLHF.

This clone appeared once. This chain connects TRBV2 to TRBJ1-6, with 8 positions matching TRBD1. J lost 9 bases, V lost 6 bases, and 4 bases had no gene match. The CDR3 has 13 amino acids. Germline values: CDR1 SNHLY, CDR2 FYNNEI. The CDR3 protein is CASSRGPGSPLHF. The CDR3 nucleotides are TGTGCCAGCAGCAGGGGGCCCGGTTCACCCCTCCACTTT.

The V gene is TRBV19, the J gene TRBJ1-1; TRBD1 agrees at 8 bases. CDR1 is LNHDA and CDR2 is SQIVND in the germline V gene (reference sequence). The CDR3 length is 13 residues. The trim removed 7 bases at V and 5 bases at J, leaving 6 bases unmatched. The CDR3 protein is CASTRQGRTEAFF. CDR3 nucleotides: TGTGCCAGTACGCGACAGGGGCGGACTGAAGCTTTCTTT.

This clone occurred a few times. This rearrangement joins TRBV7-2 to TRBJ2-7; possibly TRBD1 for D (6 bases). CDR3 length equals 15 residues. Trimming took 5 bases from V and 6 from J, leaving 20 bases between them. Germline V CDR1 and CDR2: SGHTA, FQGNSA. The CDR3 nucleotides are TGTGCCAGCAGCCTCGGTTGGGGGCCTCCGGGCGAGCAGTACTTC. As protein: CASSLGWGPPGEQYF. The whole variable domain, filled in from reference TRBV7-2 and TRBJ2-7, reads GAGVSQSPSNKVTEKGKDVELRCDPISGHTALYWYRQSLGQGLEFLIYFQGNSAPDKSGLPSDRFSAERTGGSVSTLTIQRTQQEDSAVYLCASSLGWGPPGEQYFGPGTRLTVT.

The CDR3 region is CASSENGPQHF. Written as DNA, the CDR3 is TGTGCCAGCAGCGAAAACGGGCCCCAGCATTTT. The V call is TRBV16, the J call TRBJ1-5; D is unresolved. In germline, CDR1 is KGHSY, CDR2 FQNENV. The V gene lost 5 bases and the J gene lost 9 bases, with 8 bases spanning the gap. This CDR3 is built from 11 residues.

The V gene is TRBV6-5, the J gene TRBJ2-1; 8 bases fit TRBD2. V gave up 5 bases and J gave up 12 bases; unmatched junction bases: 15. CDR3 length equals 15 residues. Germline V CDR1 and CDR2: MNHEY, SVGAGI. The CDR3 here is CASSPPLNERGWQFF. CDR3 sequence (DNA): TGTGCCAGCAGTCCGCCACTAAATGAGCGGGGGTGGCAGTTCTTC.

The chain employs TRBV27 and TRBJ1-1; 9 nucleotides agree with TRBD1. The CDR3 contains 14 residues. The trim removed 4 bases at V and 1 base at J, leaving 1 base unmatched. Germline loops: CDR1 MNHEY, CDR2 SMNVEV (reference sequence). The CDR3 spells CASSYRGQNTEAFF. The CDR3 coding sequence is TGTGCCAGCAGTTACAGGGGGCAGAACACTGAAGCTTTCTTT.

The chain uses TRBV30 and TRBJ1-2; 7 nucleotides match TRBD1. Germline V gives CDR1 GTSNPN, CDR2 SVGIG (reference sequence). The ends lost 2 bases at V and 5 bases at J; junction bases unmatched: 11. CDR3 length: 15 amino acids. CDR3 loop: CAWSRRVTGAYGYTF. The CDR3 nucleotides read TGTGCCTGGAGTCGGAGGGTTACAGGGGCTTATGGCTACACCTTC.

This sequence joins TRBV30 and TRBJ2-3; D uncertain. The CDR3 contains 12 residues. Looked up from germline, CDR1 is GTSNPN and CDR2 is SVGIG (reference sequence). The ends were cut back, 2 bases at V and 4 bases at J, with 7 bases in the middle. The chain's CDR3 is CAWSLTADTQYF. CDR3 sequence (DNA): TGTGCCTGGAGTTTAACGGCAGATACGCAGTATTTT.

This rearrangement joins TRBV7-9 to TRBJ2-7; D may correspond to TRBD1 or TRBD2 (5 bases each). There are 13 residues in the CDR3. Between the trimmed V and J ends, which lost 5 bases and 4 bases, there was a span of 12 bases. Per the germline V gene, CDR1 is SEHNR and CDR2 is FQNEAQ (reference sequence). The CDR3 bases are TGTGCCAGCAGCCTCTGGGACGTTTACGAGCAGTACTTC. Translation: CASSLWDVYEQYF.

This clone was counted a single time. The chain combines TRBV29-1 with TRBJ1-1; D is possibly TRBD1 (6 bases). Germline CDR1 reads SQVTM; CDR2 reads ANQGSEA. The V end lost 7 bases, the J end lost 1 base, and 10 bases lay between the germline ends. The CDR3 length is 12 residues. In DNA, the CDR3 is TGCAGCGCCGCACAGGGGAACACTGAAGCTTTCTTT. This translates into CSAAQGNTEAFF.